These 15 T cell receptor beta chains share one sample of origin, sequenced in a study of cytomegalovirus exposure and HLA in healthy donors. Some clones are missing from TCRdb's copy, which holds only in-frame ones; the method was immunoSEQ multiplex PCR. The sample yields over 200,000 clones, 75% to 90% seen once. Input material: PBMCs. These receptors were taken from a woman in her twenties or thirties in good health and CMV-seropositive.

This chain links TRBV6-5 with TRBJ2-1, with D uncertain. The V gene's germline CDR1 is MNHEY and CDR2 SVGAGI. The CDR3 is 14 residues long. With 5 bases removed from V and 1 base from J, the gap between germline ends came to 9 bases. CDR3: CASSLESSYNEQFF. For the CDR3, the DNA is TGTGCCAGCAGTCTAGAATCGTCCTACAATGAGCAGTTCTTC.

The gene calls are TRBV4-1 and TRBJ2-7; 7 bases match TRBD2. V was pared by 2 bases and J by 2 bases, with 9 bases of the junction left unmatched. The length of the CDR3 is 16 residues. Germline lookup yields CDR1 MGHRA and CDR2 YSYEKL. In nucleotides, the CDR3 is TGCGCCAGCAGCCAAAAGGCGGGGGAGGTAACCTACGAGCAGTACTTC. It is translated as CASSQKAGEVTYEQYF.

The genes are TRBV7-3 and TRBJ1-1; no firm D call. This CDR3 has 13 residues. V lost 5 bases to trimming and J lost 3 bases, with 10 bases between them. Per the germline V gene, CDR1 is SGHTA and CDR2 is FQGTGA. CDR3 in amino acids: CASSRTTHTEAFF. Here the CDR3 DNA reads TGTGCCAGCAGCCGAACGACTCACACTGAAGCTTTCTTT. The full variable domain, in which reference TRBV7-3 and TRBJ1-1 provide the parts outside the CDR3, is GAGVSQTPSNKVTEKGKYVELRCDPISGHTALYWYRQSLGQGPEFLIYFQGTGAADDSGLPNDRFFAVRPEGSVSTLKIQRTERGDSAVYLCASSRTTHTEAFFGQGTRLTVV.

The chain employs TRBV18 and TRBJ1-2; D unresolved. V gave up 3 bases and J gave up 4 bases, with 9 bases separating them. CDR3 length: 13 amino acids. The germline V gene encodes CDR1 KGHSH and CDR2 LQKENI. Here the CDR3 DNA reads TGTGCCAGCTCACCTCAGACGTTCTATGGCTACACCTTC. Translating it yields CASSPQTFYGYTF.

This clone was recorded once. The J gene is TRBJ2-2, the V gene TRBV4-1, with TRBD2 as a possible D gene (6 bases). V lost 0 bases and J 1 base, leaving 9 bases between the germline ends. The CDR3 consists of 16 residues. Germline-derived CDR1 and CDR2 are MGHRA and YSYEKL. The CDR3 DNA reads TGCGCCAGCAGCCAAGAAGCGGGCAGGAACACCGGGGAGCTGTTTTTT. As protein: CASSQEAGRNTGELFF.

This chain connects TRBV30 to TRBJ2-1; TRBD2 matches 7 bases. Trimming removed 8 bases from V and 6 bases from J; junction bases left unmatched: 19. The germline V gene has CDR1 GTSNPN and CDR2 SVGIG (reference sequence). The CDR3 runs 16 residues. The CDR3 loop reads CATWDKAPSGGNEQFF. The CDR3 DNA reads TGTGCCACCTGGGATAAGGCGCCTAGCGGTGGCAATGAGCAGTTCTTC.

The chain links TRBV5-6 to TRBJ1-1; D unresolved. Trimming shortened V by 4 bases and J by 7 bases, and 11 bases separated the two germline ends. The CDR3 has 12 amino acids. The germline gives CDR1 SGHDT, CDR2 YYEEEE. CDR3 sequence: CASSTYSSEAFF. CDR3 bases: TGTGCCAGCAGCACCTATTCTAGTGAAGCTTTCTTT.

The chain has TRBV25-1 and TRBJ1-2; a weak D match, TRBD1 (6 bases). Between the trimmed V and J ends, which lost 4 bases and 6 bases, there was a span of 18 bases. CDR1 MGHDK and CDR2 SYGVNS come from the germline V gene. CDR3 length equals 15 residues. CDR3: CASSAPGNRENGYTF. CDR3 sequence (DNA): TGTGCCAGCAGTGCCCCAGGAAACAGGGAGAATGGCTACACCTTC.

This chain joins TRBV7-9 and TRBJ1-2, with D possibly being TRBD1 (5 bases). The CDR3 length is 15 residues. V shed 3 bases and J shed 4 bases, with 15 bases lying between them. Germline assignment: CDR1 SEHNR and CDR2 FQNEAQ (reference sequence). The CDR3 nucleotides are TGTGCCAGCAGCTTCGGGGGGAGCGGTACCTATGGCTACACCTTC. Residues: CASSFGGSGTYGYTF.

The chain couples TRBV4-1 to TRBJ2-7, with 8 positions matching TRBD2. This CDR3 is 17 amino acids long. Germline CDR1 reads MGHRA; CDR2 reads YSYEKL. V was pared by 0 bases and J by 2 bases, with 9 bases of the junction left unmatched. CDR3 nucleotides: TGCGCCAGCAGCCAAGATGGGGAGACTAGCGTAACCTACGAGCAGTACTTC. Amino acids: CASSQDGETSVTYEQYF.

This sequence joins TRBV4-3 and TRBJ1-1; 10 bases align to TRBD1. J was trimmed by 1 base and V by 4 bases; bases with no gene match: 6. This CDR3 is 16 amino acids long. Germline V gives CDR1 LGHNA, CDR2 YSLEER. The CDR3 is CASSPRDRGRNTEAFF. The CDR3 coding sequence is TGCGCCAGCAGCCCCAGGGACAGGGGTCGGAACACTGAAGCTTTCTTT.

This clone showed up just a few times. The CDR3 coding sequence is TGTGCCAGCAGCCAAGATGGAACAGCAACCTATGGCTACACCTTC. Protein product: CASSQDGTATYGYTF. This sequence joins TRBV4-2 and TRBJ1-2; D is undetermined. Trimming shortened V by 0 bases and J by 4 bases, and 12 bases separated the two germline ends. This CDR3 region has 15 residues. Per the germline V gene, CDR1 is LGHNA and CDR2 is YNFKEQ.

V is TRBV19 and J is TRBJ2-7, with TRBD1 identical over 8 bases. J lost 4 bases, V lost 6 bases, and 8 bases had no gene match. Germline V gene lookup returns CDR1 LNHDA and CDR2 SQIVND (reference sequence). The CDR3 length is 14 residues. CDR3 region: CASRRGQGRYEQYF. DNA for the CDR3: TGTGCCAGTAGAAGAGGACAGGGACGGTACGAGCAGTACTTC.

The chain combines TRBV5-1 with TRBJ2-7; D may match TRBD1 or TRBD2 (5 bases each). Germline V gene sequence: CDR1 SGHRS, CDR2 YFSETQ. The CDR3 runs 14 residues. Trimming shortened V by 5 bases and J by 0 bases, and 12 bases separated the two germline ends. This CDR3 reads CASSSRDHSYEQYF. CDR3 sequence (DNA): TGCGCCAGCAGTTCACGGGACCACTCCTACGAGCAGTACTTC.

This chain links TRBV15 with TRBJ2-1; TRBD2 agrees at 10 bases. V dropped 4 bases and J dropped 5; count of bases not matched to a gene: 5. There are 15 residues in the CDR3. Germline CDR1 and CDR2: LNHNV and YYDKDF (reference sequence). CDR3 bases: TGTGCCACCAGCATCGTCGGACTAGCGGACAATGAGCAGTTCTTC. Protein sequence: CATSIVGLADNEQFF.